Listed here are 7 T cell receptor beta chains from one sample, sequenced in a study of T cell repertoires in cytomegalovirus infection. TCRdb re-derived calls from the reads in MiXCR, one entry per CDR3 protein. The repertoire holds about 920,000 distinct CDR3 sequences, with 31% as singletons. What these receptors recognize is not known. This specimen consisted of cultured CD8+ T cells from PBMCs, obtained from culture after CMV antigen stimulation. These receptors came from a human donor in good health (CMV status not recorded). Some clones in this sample may be carry-over from other donors' samples.

The J gene is TRBJ1-1, the V gene TRBV15; perhaps TRBD1 as D (5 bases). CDR1 is LNHNV and CDR2 is YYDKDF in the germline V gene (reference sequence). Trimming stripped 1 base from V and 11 bases from J, with 17 bases between. The CDR3 has 14 residues. The CDR3 loop is CATSRGAAGPHAFF. CDR3 DNA: TGTGCCACCAGCAGAGGGGCGGCGGGGCCCCATGCTTTCTTT.

Many counts were recorded for this clonotype. V usage is TRBV7-6 and J usage is TRBJ2-5; 11 nucleotides match TRBD2. The V gene end was trimmed by 7 bases and the J gene end by 3 bases; junction bases not matched to a gene: 10. This CDR3 comprises 16 residues. Looked up from germline, CDR1 is SGHVS and CDR2 is FNYEAQ. The DNA for the CDR3 is TGTGCCAGCACCTTCTCGGCTAGCGGGGGGAAAGAGACCCAGTACTTC. This gives the protein CASTFSASGGKETQYF.

This clonotype came up once. This may be a read error, as it is one base from a much larger clone. The chain combines TRBV7-8 with TRBJ1-5, with TRBD1 identical over 7 bases. Per germline, CDR1 SGHVS and CDR2 FQNEAQ. After removal of 5 bases from V and 2 bases from J, the junction contained 9 bases not matched to a gene. The CDR3 spans 16 residues. CDR3 loop: CASSAQGLQGNQPQHF. Written as DNA, the CDR3 is TGTGCCAGCAGCGCACAGGGGTTGCAGGGCAATCAGCCCCAGCATTTT.

This clonotype occurred a few times. The rearrangement joins TRBV27 to TRBJ2-1; 7 bases map to TRBD1. Germline CDR1 reads MNHEY; CDR2 reads SMNVEV (reference sequence). With V trimmed by 5 bases and J by 4 bases, 8 bases remained unmatched. There are 15 residues in the CDR3. Here the CDR3 reads CASSLIGTVYNEQFF. DNA for the CDR3: TGTGCCAGCAGTCTGATCGGGACAGTTTACAATGAGCAGTTCTTC.

This chain links TRBV5-1 with TRBJ1-1, with no clear D. The V and J ends lost 2 bases and 2 bases respectively, with 10 bases between them. Germline-derived CDR1 and CDR2 are SGHRS and YFSETQ. CDR3 length equals 14 residues. The CDR3 loop reads CASSLRDINTEAFF. The CDR3 nucleotides read TGCGCCAGCAGCTTAAGAGACATTAACACTGAAGCTTTCTTT.

The chain couples TRBV12-3 or TRBV12-4 to TRBJ1-2, with 7 bases aligning to TRBD1. V shed 6 bases, J shed 5 bases, and the junction held 3 bases outside the gene matches. The CDR3 totals 12 residues. DNA of the CDR3: TGTGCCAGCAGGGGGACAGAGTATGGCTACACCTTC. Translating it yields CASRGTEYGYTF.

This clonotype was detected only a few times. The rearrangement uses TRBV7-9 and TRBJ2-7, with D uncertain. Germline loops: CDR1 SEHNR, CDR2 FQNEAQ (reference sequence). V was cut by 1 base and J by 6 bases, with 10 bases left in between. This CDR3 region has 13 residues. The DNA for the CDR3 is TGTGCCAGCAGCTTAGAGGCGAACTCCGAGCAGTACTTC. It codes for CASSLEANSEQYF.